This record concerns one T cell receptor beta chain sequence. What it binds is unknown. This sample is drawn from a study of T-cell reconstitution after alpha-beta-depleted transplantation in children. Germline lookup yields CDR1 SGHAT and CDR2 FQNNGV. The CDR3 spans 11 residues. Trimming pared 4 bases from V and 5 bases from J, leaving 6 bases between. TCRbeta library construction was performed incorporating unique molecular identifiers. TCRdb independently ran MiXCR on the PCR reads; one entry per CDR3 protein. Of some 450,000 distinct CDR3 sequences listed, about 40% are singletons. Overall study findings and caveats: T-cell counts and diversity were attributed mostly to newly produced T cells one year after transplant. As was reported, about two months after transplant, alpha-beta T cells came from several hundred expanded graft clones. The origin of high day-60 TCRbeta diversity in some patients lay in surviving recipient T cells and thymic progenitors.

V usage is TRBV11-2 and J usage is TRBJ2-7, with D unresolved. This sequence was found in a girl aged 2 to 9 with aplastic anemia, due to receive a stem cell transplant. Here the sequenced sample was PBMCs, taken before TCRalphabeta/CD19-depleted stem cell transplant. CDR3 region: CASSYNHEQYF. The DNA for the CDR3 is TGTGCCAGCAGCTACAACCACGAGCAGTACTTC.